These 30 T cell receptor beta chains originate from one sample sequenced in a study of OX40 agonist ivuxolimab in advanced cancers. TCRdb keeps only in-frame clones here, not all; method: immunoSEQ multiplex PCR. This sample yields 50,000 to 75,000 clones, of which approximately 84% are seen a single time; about 9.1% belongs to the top ten. The starting material was CD4+ or CD8+ T cells sorted from blood, obtained in a trial of the OX40 agonist ivuxolimab. The source of these receptors is an adult with an advanced solid tumor such as melanoma, head and neck, liver or kidney cancer.

This chain links TRBV5-1 with TRBJ1-1, with D possibly matching TRBD1 (6 bases). V lost 6 bases and J 6 bases, leaving 18 bases between the germline ends. CDR3 length equals 14 residues. Germline V lookup: CDR1 SGHRS, CDR2 YFSETQ. CDR3 nucleotides: TGCGCCAGCACCCAGGACAGTCGAACATCTGAAGCTTTCTTT. This gives the protein CASTQDSRTSEAFF.

The chain joins TRBV4-1 to TRBJ2-5, with 8 bases that match TRBD2. The CDR3 covers 16 residues. The trim removed 4 bases at V and 2 bases at J, leaving 9 bases unmatched. The germline V gene encodes CDR1 MGHRA and CDR2 YSYEKL. The CDR3 DNA follows: TGCGCCAGCAGCCCCGGGAAACTAGCGGTTCAAGAGACCCAGTACTTC. It is translated as CASSPGKLAVQETQYF.

The count of this clone is one. This CDR3 reads CATSARTSGDYNEQFF. The DNA for the CDR3 is TGTGCCACCAGCGCCCGGACTAGCGGGGATTACAATGAGCAGTTCTTC. The chain recombines TRBV15 with TRBJ2-1; 12 bases match TRBD2. With V trimmed by 5 bases and J by 4 bases, 6 bases remained unmatched. The germline V gene encodes CDR1 LNHNV and CDR2 YYDKDF (reference sequence). The CDR3 loop spans 16 amino acids.

This clone was counted between two and nine times. The chain combines TRBV10-3 with TRBJ2-7; 7 bases are shared with TRBD1. J lost 7 bases, V lost 3 bases, and 0 bases had no gene match. Germline loops: CDR1 ENHRY, CDR2 SYGVKD. The CDR3 extends over 11 amino acids. In nucleotides, the CDR3 is TGTGCCATCAGTGACAGGGGGGAGCAGTACTTC. It yields the protein CAISDRGEQYF.

The chain has TRBV19 and TRBJ1-5, with TRBD1 matching over 8 bases. This CDR3 spans 15 amino acids. CDR1 is LNHDA and CDR2 is SQIVND in the germline V gene (reference sequence). The ends lost 7 bases at V and 2 bases at J; junction bases unmatched: 7. As DNA, the CDR3 is TGTGCCAGTACCGCCCTGGGACAGGGCAATCAGCCCCAGCATTTT. Translated: CASTALGQGNQPQHF.

V usage is TRBV6-6 and J usage is TRBJ1-2, with TRBD1 matching 9 bases. Germline V gene sequence: CDR1 MNHNY, CDR2 SVGAGI (reference sequence). This CDR3 spans 14 amino acids. V was clipped by 2 bases and J by 8 bases; unmatched bases: 6. The CDR3 loop reads CASSYAGTGYGYTF. The CDR3 DNA follows: TGTGCCAGCAGTTACGCCGGGACAGGGTACGGCTACACCTTC.

The chain carries TRBV27 and TRBJ2-2, with D perhaps TRBD1 (5 bases). Germline V CDR1 and CDR2: MNHEY, SMNVEV (reference sequence). The CDR3 runs to 14 residues. Trimming took off 6 bases at V and 6 bases at J, with 14 bases between the two ends. The chain's CDR3 is CASRQRGVAGELFF. CDR3 nucleotide sequence: TGTGCCAGCAGACAAAGGGGTGTGGCCGGGGAGCTGTTTTTT.

The CDR3 sequence is CASSVESARYTEAFF. In nucleotides, the CDR3 is TGTGCCAGCAGCGTAGAATCGGCTAGGTACACTGAAGCTTTCTTT. This chain connects TRBV9 to TRBJ1-1, with D unresolved. The CDR3 consists of 15 residues. The germline V gene has CDR1 SGDLS and CDR2 YYNGEE. Trimming pared 0 bases from V and 3 bases from J, leaving 12 bases between.

V usage is TRBV7-8 and J usage is TRBJ1-1; 7 positions agree with TRBD1. CDR1 and CDR2 (germline): SGHVS, FQNEAQ. The CDR3 runs to 13 residues. Losses at the gene ends were 7 bases for V and 2 bases for J; bases not matched to a gene: 4. The CDR3 coding sequence is TGTGCCAGCACACAGGGGAGAAACACTGAAGCTTTCTTT. It translates to CASTQGRNTEAFF.

The chain combines TRBV11-3 with TRBJ1-2, with 7 bases lining up with TRBD1. The V segment lost 5 bases and the J segment 4 bases; nucleotides outside the gene matches: 16. Per germline, CDR1 SGHNT and CDR2 YENEEA. This CDR3 comprises 17 residues. CDR3 bases: TGTGCCAGCAGCGCCCGGGACAGCGCGGCGAGACCCTATGGCTACACCTTC. Its protein is CASSARDSAARPYGYTF.

The DNA of the CDR3 is TGTGCCACCAGCAGAGATTGGGCGGCCGAGCAGTACTTC. Protein product: CATSRDWAAEQYF. The V gene is TRBV15, the J gene TRBJ2-7; D call uncertain. There are 13 residues in the CDR3. CDR1 and CDR2 (germline): LNHNV, YYDKDF (reference sequence). The V end was cut by 0 bases, the J end by 6 bases, with 9 bases between. Full variable domain (missing parts from reference TRBV15 and TRBJ2-7): DAMVIQNPRYQVTQFGKPVTLSCSQTLNHNVMYWYQQKSSQAPKLLFHYYDKDFNNEADTPDNFQSRRPNTSFCFLDIRSPGLGDTAMYLCATSRDWAAEQYFGPGTRLTVT.

The chain carries TRBV18 and TRBJ2-7; unclear D gene. This CDR3 is built from 12 residues. From germline, CDR1 is KGHSH and CDR2 LQKENI. The V end was cut by 3 bases, the J end by 6 bases, with 9 bases between. CDR3 sequence: CASSPLNREQYF. The CDR3 coding sequence is TGTGCCAGCTCACCGCTAAATCGCGAGCAGTACTTC.

This clone was detected ten times or more. The chain couples TRBV7-9 to TRBJ1-3, with D unresolved. Germline values: CDR1 SEHNR, CDR2 FQNEAQ (reference sequence). V was clipped by 6 bases and J by 0 bases, with 9 bases between them. CDR3 length equals 14 residues. The CDR3 region is CASSRPNSGNTIYF. The CDR3 DNA reads TGTGCCAGCAGTCGGCCGAACTCTGGAAACACCATATATTTT.

This sequence joins TRBV21-1 and TRBJ1-1. TRBV21-1 is described as a pseudogene. CDR3 length: 15 amino acids. The CDR3 spells CASSRVSQMNTEAFF. DNA for the CDR3: TGTGCCAGCAGCAGGGTGAGCCAAATGAACACTGAAGCTTTCTTT.

J is TRBJ2-7 and V is TRBV11-3, with 10 bases lining up with TRBD2. J was trimmed by 7 bases and V by 3 bases; bases with no gene match: 6. CDR3 length equals 14 residues. The V gene's germline CDR1 is SGHNT and CDR2 YENEEA. CDR3 coding DNA: TGTGCCAGCAGCTTGCGTACTAGCGGGAAGGAGCAGTACTTC. It specifies CASSLRTSGKEQYF. The full variable domain, in which reference TRBV11-3 and TRBJ2-7 provide the parts outside the CDR3, is EAGVVQSPRYKIIEKKQPVAFWCNPISGHNTLYWYLQNLGQGPELLIRYENEEAVDDSQLPKDRFSAERLKGVDSTLKIQPAELGDSAVYLCASSLRTSGKEQYFGPGTRLTVT.

CDR3 sequence: CASSLSRLAGENYEQYF. The DNA of the CDR3 is TGCGCCAGCAGCTTGAGCCGACTAGCGGGAGAAAACTACGAGCAGTACTTC. The chain recombines TRBV5-1 with TRBJ2-7; the match to TRBD2 covers 12 bases. Unmatched junction bases numbered 8, after V lost 1 base and J lost 3 bases. Germline V gene data show CDR1 as SGHRS and CDR2 as YFSETQ. CDR3 length equals 17 residues.

The chain has TRBV27 and TRBJ1-4; D may be TRBD1 (6 bases). CDR1 MNHEY and CDR2 SMNVEV come from the germline V gene (reference sequence). The CDR3 runs 15 residues. The V end lost 5 bases, the J end lost 4 bases, and 14 bases lay between the germline ends. The CDR3 is CASSPRGGRNEKLFF. DNA for the CDR3: TGTGCCAGCAGTCCCCGGGGGGGGCGTAATGAAAAACTGTTTTTT. Based on the CDR3 plus reference TRBV27 and TRBJ1-4, the full variable domain is EAQVTQNPRYLITVTGKKLTVTCSQNMNHEYMSWYRQDPGLGLRQIYYSMNVEVTDKGDVPEGYKVSRKEKRNFPLILESPSPNQTSLYFCASSPRGGRNEKLFFGSGTQLSVL.

The chain couples TRBV4-1 to TRBJ1-1; TRBD1 agrees at 7 bases. CDR1 and CDR2 (germline): MGHRA, YSYEKL. This CDR3 has 14 amino acids. J was trimmed by 4 bases and V by 5 bases; bases with no gene match: 7. The DNA of the CDR3 is TGCGCCAGCAGCGAACGACAGGGCGGCACTGAAGCTTTCTTT. As protein: CASSERQGGTEAFF.

This clone was seen just once. The chain couples TRBV29-1 to TRBJ2-5, with a tentative D call TRBD1 (6 bases). V shed 6 bases and J shed 1 base, with 12 bases lying between them. This CDR3 spans 13 amino acids. Per germline, CDR1 SQVTM and CDR2 ANQGSEA. CDR3 region: CSVSSDSQETQYF. The CDR3 bases are TGCAGCGTGTCCTCGGACAGCCAAGAGACCCAGTACTTC.

The chain uses TRBV5-6 and TRBJ1-2, with unresolved D. Trimming removed 3 bases from V and 5 bases from J, with 5 bases in between. From germline, CDR1 is SGHDT and CDR2 YYEEEE. The CDR3 runs 11 residues. The CDR3 region is CASSWEYGYTF. The DNA of the CDR3 is TGTGCCAGCAGCTGGGAGTATGGCTACACCTTC.

This chain connects TRBV7-2 to TRBJ2-7; TRBD2 is a possible D gene (5 bases). Deletions cut 1 base from V and 0 bases from J, with 10 bases between. The CDR3 is made up of 15 amino acids. The germline gives CDR1 SGHTA, CDR2 FQGNSA. The CDR3 loop is CASSLGIALSYEQYF. The CDR3 DNA is TGTGCCAGCAGCTTAGGGATAGCGCTCTCCTACGAGCAGTACTTC.

This clone was counted only a few times. The CDR3 sequence is CASQQGSGNQPQHF. The CDR3 DNA reads as TGTGCCAGCCAACAGGGATCGGGCAATCAGCCCCAGCATTTT. The chain couples TRBV2 to TRBJ1-5, with TRBD1 as a possible D gene (6 bases). The V gene's germline CDR1 is SNHLY and CDR2 FYNNEI. The CDR3 runs to 14 residues. V was clipped by 8 bases and J by 2 bases, with 13 bases between them.

The chain combines TRBV11-3 with TRBJ1-3; no firm D call. Trimming removed 5 bases from V and 1 base from J, with 9 bases in between. The CDR3 runs 14 residues. Germline V lookup: CDR1 SGHNT, CDR2 YENEEA. The CDR3 DNA follows: TGTGCCAGCAGCGCAAGCGGGTCTGGAAACACCATATATTTT. Encoded protein: CASSASGSGNTIYF.

This chain connects TRBV6-6 to TRBJ2-7, with D tentatively TRBD1 or TRBD2 (6 bases each). V was cut by 2 bases and J by 9 bases, with 17 bases left in between. In germline, CDR1 is MNHNY, CDR2 SVGAGI (reference sequence). This CDR3 spans 14 amino acids. The CDR3 reads CASSYGAVGGRQYF. As DNA, the CDR3 is TGTGCCAGCAGTTACGGTGCTGTAGGGGGGCGGCAGTACTTC.

The chain has TRBV7-9 and TRBJ1-1; D may be TRBD1 (6 bases). The V gene's germline CDR1 is SEHNR and CDR2 FQNEAQ (reference sequence). Trimming left V 5 bases short and J 11 bases short, with 18 bases between. This CDR3 contains 13 residues. The CDR3 sequence is CASSLSEGGEAFF. The CDR3 DNA follows: TGTGCCAGCAGCCTCTCCGAAGGGGGAGAGGCTTTCTTT.

CDR3 protein: CSVAGTGEGDTQYF. The CDR3 nucleotides read TGCAGCGTAGCCGGGACAGGGGAGGGAGATACGCAGTATTTT. This sequence joins TRBV29-1 and TRBJ2-3; 10 positions match TRBD1. The germline gives CDR1 SQVTM, CDR2 ANQGSEA. V shed 6 bases and J 5 bases; nucleotides not matched to a gene: 8. The CDR3 contains 14 residues.

This sequence joins TRBV5-1 and TRBJ2-2; TRBD1 is a possible D gene (5 bases). From germline, CDR1 is SGHRS and CDR2 YFSETQ. V was clipped by 5 bases and J by 4 bases, with 18 bases between them. The CDR3 covers 16 residues. CDR3 DNA sequence: TGCGCCAGCAGTCGAAACGGCAGGGTGAGCACCGGGGAGCTGTTTTTT. Protein: CASSRNGRVSTGELFF.

The chain recombines TRBV5-5 with TRBJ2-1; D gene ambiguous. CDR1 and CDR2 (germline): SGHKS, YYEKEE (reference sequence). The V end was cut by 0 bases, the J end by 0 bases, with 10 bases between. The length of the CDR3 is 16 residues. The CDR3 bases are TGTGCCAGCAGCTTGGGGCCCCCAGTCTCCTACAATGAGCAGTTCTTC. It specifies CASSLGPPVSYNEQFF. The full variable domain, completed using reference TRBV5-5 and TRBJ2-1, is DAGVTQSPTHLIKTRGQQVTLRCSPISGHKSVSWYQQVLGQGPQFIFQYYEKEERGRGNFPDRFSARQFPNYSSELNVNALLLGDSALYLCASSLGPPVSYNEQFFGPGTRLTVL.

The rearrangement links TRBV6-5 to TRBJ2-7; unclear D gene. CDR3 size: 12 residues. V lost 5 bases, J lost 3 bases, and 8 bases lay in between. From germline, CDR1 is MNHEY and CDR2 SVGAGI. CDR3 residues: CASSDNSYEQYF. The CDR3 nucleotides read TGTGCCAGCAGTGACAACAGCTACGAGCAGTACTTC.

The V and J genes are TRBV7-9 and TRBJ2-2, with 10 bases fitting TRBD2. CDR3 size: 16 residues. CDR1 is SEHNR, CDR2 FQNEAQ, per germline (reference sequence). Trimming removed 3 bases from V and 3 bases from J; junction bases left unmatched: 4. This CDR3 is CASSFWTSGDTGELFF. The CDR3 DNA is TGTGCCAGCAGCTTTTGGACTAGCGGTGACACCGGGGAGCTGTTTTTT.